Following are 25 T cell receptor beta chains from one sample sequenced in a study of T cells in Graves' hyperthyroidism and ophthalmopathy. From RNA transcripts, TCR beta CDR3 regions were amplified. When the TCR CDR3 underwent first-round RT-PCR, the HTBI primer set was used. MiXCR, run by TCRdb on the multiplex PCR reads, gives a single entry per CDR3 protein. The table includes about 660,000 distinct CDR3 sequences, roughly 45% detected once. The sequencing input was peripheral blood or thyroid tissue (not recorded which). These receptors originate from an adult man with Graves' disease, either hyperthyroidism or ophthalmopathy (not recorded which).

This clonotype was seen once. A single base separates this from a much larger clone, so it may be a read error. The chain carries TRBV7-2 and TRBJ2-2, with 11 nucleotides matching TRBD2. The CDR3 spans 15 residues. Looked up from germline, CDR1 is SGHTA and CDR2 is FQGNSA. V was clipped by 8 bases and J by 5 bases; unmatched bases: 7. The CDR3 here is CASGYRLAGTGELFF. The CDR3 DNA reads TGTGCCAGCGGCTACCGACTAGCGGGAACCGGGGAGCTGTTTTTT.

The V call is TRBV7-9, the J call TRBJ2-5, with 10 bases fitting TRBD2. V gave up 2 bases and J gave up 5 bases; unmatched junction bases: 5. The CDR3 loop spans 15 amino acids. Germline CDR1 and CDR2: SEHNR and FQNEAQ (reference sequence). Here the CDR3 DNA reads TGTGCCAGCAGCTTAATAGCGGGAGGTCTGGAGACCCAGTACTTC. It specifies CASSLIAGGLETQYF.

This clonotype was seen a few times. The genes are TRBV5-1 and TRBJ2-7, with D hard to call. Per the germline V gene, CDR1 is SGHRS and CDR2 is YFSETQ. The CDR3 is 14 residues long. V was pared by 0 bases and J by 6 bases, with 13 bases between. This CDR3 is CASSLGRLGSEQYF. CDR3 bases: TGCGCCAGCAGCTTGGGTCGTTTGGGATCCGAGCAGTACTTC. Supplemented by reference TRBV5-1 and TRBJ2-7, the full variable domain reads KAGVTQTPRYLIKTRGQQVTLSCSPISGHRSVSWYQQTPGQGLQFLFEYFSETQRNKGNFPGRFSGRQFSNSRSEMNVSTLELGDSALYLCASSLGRLGSEQYFGPGTRLTVT.

To note about this clonotype: It is likely a read error, because the conserved phenylalanine at the end of the CDR3 is missing. V usage is TRBV12-3 or TRBV12-4 and J usage is TRBJ1-1, with TRBD1 matching 8 bases. V was pared by 4 bases and J by 11 bases, with 12 bases of the junction left unmatched. The CDR3 spans 14 residues. The CDR3 is CASSSTTGAPAAFL. DNA for the CDR3: TGTGCCAGCAGTTCAACGACAGGGGCGCCCGCGGCTTTCCTT.

To note about this clonotype: A much bigger clone sits one base away, suggesting this may be a read error. The chain is built from TRBV29-1 and TRBJ2-5; 9 bases line up with TRBD2. Per the germline V gene, CDR1 is SQVTM and CDR2 is ANQGSEA. The CDR3 contains 14 residues. Trimming cost V 8 bases and J 6 bases; bases outside gene matches: 13. The CDR3 bases are TGCAGCACCCGCGCCGGGACTAGCTCCAAGACCCAGTACTTC. Its protein product is CSTRAGTSSKTQYF.

The J gene is TRBJ1-3, the V gene TRBV7-2; D not certain. The V end was cut by 4 bases, the J end by 6 bases, with 16 bases between. The germline gives CDR1 SGHTA, CDR2 FQGNSA. This CDR3 contains 15 residues. The CDR3 loop reads CASSSLSSSANTIYF. The CDR3, as DNA: TGTGCCAGCAGCTCACTAAGCAGTTCGGCAAACACCATATATTTT.

This rearrangement joins TRBV29-1 to TRBJ1-2; 7 bases are shared with TRBD1. Per germline, CDR1 SQVTM and CDR2 ANQGSEA. Losses at the gene ends were 4 bases for V and 7 bases for J; bases not matched to a gene: 15. There are 15 residues in the CDR3. The CDR3 sequence is CSVVYHTTGRGGYTF. CDR3 DNA: TGCAGCGTTGTTTACCACACGACAGGGAGGGGTGGCTACACCTTC.

The J gene is TRBJ1-1, the V gene TRBV7-3; D is perhaps TRBD1 (5 bases). V was clipped by 4 bases and J by 5 bases, with 14 bases between them. Germline V gene sequence: CDR1 SGHTA, CDR2 FQGTGA. The CDR3 has 14 residues. The CDR3, as DNA: TGTGCCAGCAGCTACGCGGGGGGAGAGACTGAAGCTTTCTTT. This gives the protein CASSYAGGETEAFF.

This chain joins TRBV7-9 and TRBJ2-2; D call uncertain. Looked up from germline, CDR1 is SEHNR and CDR2 is FQNEAQ (reference sequence). V lost 3 bases and J lost 6, with 5 bases in between. CDR3 length equals 12 residues. CDR3 amino acids: CASSLTSGELFF. CDR3 bases: TGTGCCAGCAGCTTGACCTCCGGGGAGCTGTTTTTT.

This clonotype was found many times. The V gene is TRBV19, the J gene TRBJ2-7; tentatively, D is TRBD1 (6 bases). Germline V gives CDR1 LNHDA, CDR2 SQIVND (reference sequence). The V gene lost 0 bases and the J gene lost 7 bases, with 10 bases spanning the gap. The CDR3 sequence is 13 residues long. The CDR3 here is CASSIDRGSEQYF. CDR3 bases: TGTGCCAGTAGTATAGATAGGGGGAGTGAGCAGTACTTC.

The rearrangement joins TRBV15 to TRBJ1-3; TRBD1 is a possible D gene (5 bases). The CDR3 is 16 residues long. Germline CDR1 reads LNHNV; CDR2 reads YYDKDF (reference sequence). V dropped 1 base and J dropped 4 bases, with 14 bases sitting between them. CDR3 sequence: CATSRVGAGSGNTIYF. The DNA of the CDR3 is TGTGCCACCAGCAGAGTTGGGGCAGGGTCGGGAAACACCATATATTTT.

V usage is TRBV25-1 and J usage is TRBJ1-6; 7 nucleotides align to TRBD1. V was clipped by 3 bases and J by 7 bases; unmatched bases: 3. The CDR3 length is 14 residues. From germline, CDR1 is MGHDK and CDR2 SYGVNS. The CDR3 loop is CASSDRGWNSPLHF. In DNA form, the CDR3 reads TGTGCCAGCAGTGACAGGGGGTGGAATTCACCCCTCCACTTT. The full variable domain, rest sourced from reference TRBV25-1 and TRBJ1-6, is EADIYQTPRYLVIGTGKKITLECSQTMGHDKMYWYQQDPGMELHLIHYSYGVNSTEKGDLSSESTVSRIRTEHFPLTLESARPSHTSQYLCASSDRGWNSPLHFGNGTRLTVT.

The gene calls are TRBV5-1 and TRBJ2-5; 8 bases align to TRBD1. The CDR3 consists of 16 residues. CDR1 and CDR2 from the germline V gene are SGHRS and YFSETQ. Unmatched junction bases numbered 10, after V lost 4 bases and J lost 2 bases. CDR3 residues: CASSETGTGYQETQYF. The CDR3 DNA reads TGCGCCAGCAGCGAGACCGGGACAGGTTATCAAGAGACCCAGTACTTC.

This chain joins TRBV2 and TRBJ1-4, with 7 bases fitting TRBD1. Germline-derived CDR1 and CDR2 are SNHLY and FYNNEI. The junction had 9 bases not matched to a gene; V was cut back by 5 bases and J by 9 bases. The CDR3 runs to 14 residues. The CDR3 loop reads CASSYSEGAQKLFF. The CDR3 DNA reads as TGTGCCAGCAGTTACTCGGAGGGGGCCCAAAAACTGTTTTTT.

Only a few counts were recorded for this clonotype. The rearrangement joins TRBV20-1 to TRBJ1-5; 11 bases agree with TRBD1. Germline V lookup: CDR1 DFQATT, CDR2 SNEGSKA (reference sequence). The trim removed 4 bases at V and 1 base at J, leaving 9 bases unmatched. This CDR3 is built from 17 residues. This CDR3 reads CSATRDRGFRSNQPQHF. The CDR3 DNA follows: TGCAGTGCTACCCGGGACAGGGGGTTTAGAAGCAATCAGCCCCAGCATTTT.

There are many counts of this clonotype. As DNA, the CDR3 is TGTGCCAGCAGTTACCTACAGGGCGGTGAAAAACTGTTTTTT. Translated, it gives CASSYLQGGEKLFF. The rearrangement joins TRBV6-6 to TRBJ1-4; a possible D gene is TRBD1 (6 bases). Trimming stripped 2 bases from V and 7 bases from J, with 11 bases between. Germline CDR1 MNHNY, CDR2 SVGAGI (reference sequence). This CDR3 region has 14 residues.

This clonotype was seen repeatedly, ten times or more. V is TRBV6-5 and J is TRBJ1-3; possibly TRBD1 for D (6 bases). The V end lost 7 bases, the J end lost 2 bases, and 15 bases lay between the germline ends. Looked up from germline, CDR1 is MNHEY and CDR2 is SVGAGI. The CDR3 loop spans 15 amino acids. CDR3 DNA: TGTGCCAGCACCTCGGACAGATTTACTGGAAACACCATATATTTT. Translated, it gives CASTSDRFTGNTIYF.

The V call is TRBV20-1, the J call TRBJ2-5; the D gene is possibly TRBD1 (5 bases). Deletions cut 3 bases from V and 8 bases from J, with 10 bases between. The CDR3 loop spans 11 amino acids. Germline assignment: CDR1 DFQATT and CDR2 SNEGSKA (reference sequence). CDR3 sequence reads: CSARGRETQYF. The CDR3 nucleotides read TGCAGTGCTAGGGGCAGGGAAACCCAGTACTTC.

In this sample, this clonotype turned up a few times. This rearrangement joins TRBV7-2 to TRBJ1-2; D gene uncertain. Trimming pared 1 base from V and 8 bases from J, leaving 20 bases between. Germline loops: CDR1 SGHTA, CDR2 FQGNSA. There are 16 residues in the CDR3. The chain's CDR3 is CASSLVGWANDRGYTF. The CDR3 DNA reads TGTGCCAGCAGCTTAGTTGGCTGGGCCAACGATAGAGGCTACACCTTC.

This sequence joins TRBV6-1 and TRBJ1-1, with D possibly being TRBD1 (6 bases). The CDR3 extends over 13 amino acids. Germline loops: CDR1 MNHNS, CDR2 SASEGT. V shed 7 bases and J shed 2 bases, with 11 bases lying between them. The CDR3 DNA reads as TGTGCCAGCAAGTGGGGGCTAAACACTGAAGCTTTCTTT. Its translation: CASKWGLNTEAFF.

V and J are TRBV14 and TRBJ1-4; the match to TRBD1 covers 9 bases. The CDR3 spans 15 residues. Looked up from germline, CDR1 is SGHDN and CDR2 is FVKESK. The trim removed 6 bases at V and 6 bases at J, leaving 8 bases unmatched. As DNA, the CDR3 is TGTGCCAGCAGTCGAATCGGACAGGGGTATGAAAAACTGTTTTTT. Translation gives CASSRIGQGYEKLFF.

The chain is built from TRBV19 and TRBJ1-4, with D maybe TRBD1 (6 bases). Trimming took off 5 bases at V and 6 bases at J, with 13 bases between the two ends. CDR3 length equals 14 residues. CDR1 LNHDA and CDR2 SQIVND come from the germline V gene (reference sequence). Here the CDR3 reads CASSQRTVDEKLFF. The DNA of the CDR3 is TGTGCCAGTAGTCAAAGGACAGTTGATGAAAAACTGTTTTTT.

This clonotype was counted a single time. The chain links TRBV10-3 to TRBJ1-5, with D perhaps matching TRBD1 (5 bases). Germline V gene sequence: CDR1 ENHRY, CDR2 SYGVKD. The ends were cut back, 3 bases at V and 2 bases at J, with 14 bases in the middle. The CDR3 spans 16 residues. CDR3 nucleotide sequence: TGTGCCATCAGTGAACTGCAGGGAAGCCGCAATCAGCCCCAGCATTTT. It encodes CAISELQGSRNQPQHF.

The rearrangement uses TRBV6-1 and TRBJ1-6; 7 nucleotides match TRBD1. V was clipped by 7 bases and J by 11 bases; unmatched bases: 8. Germline V gene lookup returns CDR1 MNHNS and CDR2 SASEGT. The CDR3 contains 13 residues. The CDR3 protein is CASNRDRETPLHF. DNA for the CDR3: TGTGCCAGCAACCGGGACAGAGAGACACCCCTCCACTTT.

The chain links TRBV25-1 to TRBJ1-6; D gene ambiguous. The ends were cut back, 2 bases at V and 1 base at J, with 9 bases in the middle. The CDR3 extends over 16 amino acids. Germline CDR1 reads MGHDK; CDR2 reads SYGVNS. For the CDR3, the DNA is TGTGCCAGCAGTGAAGGGAAAGGGTCCTATAATTCACCCCTCCACTTT. This sequence encodes CASSEGKGSYNSPLHF.